What follows are 18 T cell receptor beta chains derived from one specimen sequenced in a study of T-cell memory formation after mild COVID-19. MiXCR, run by TCRdb on the 5' RACE reads, gives a single entry per CDR3 protein. The table has approximately 150,000 distinct CDR3 sequences, 6% seen once. Sequenced input: PBMCs or a T cell subset sorted from them (not recorded which). The source of these receptors is an adult woman who had mild COVID-19 (a few samples of this study predate the infection). Cell type and time point are not known.

In its sample, this clonotype was seen many times. The chain links TRBV7-8 to TRBJ2-1; 7 positions match TRBD2. This CDR3 region has 18 residues. The V gene's germline CDR1 is SGHVS and CDR2 FQNEAQ. V lost 5 bases and J lost 0; bases outside the gene matches: 13. The CDR3 spells CASSPLFGRDRSYNEQFF. As DNA, the CDR3 is TGTGCCAGCAGCCCATTGTTTGGGAGGGATCGCTCCTACAATGAGCAGTTCTTC.

Ten or more counts support this clonotype. V and J are TRBV29-1 and TRBJ2-1; 9 bases agree with TRBD1. V was clipped by 6 bases and J by 9 bases; unmatched bases: 12. Germline-derived CDR1 and CDR2 are SQVTM and ANQGSEA. The CDR3 extends over 14 amino acids. CDR3 in amino acids: CSVISGQGRSEQFF. CDR3 nucleotide sequence: TGCAGCGTGATATCCGGACAGGGGAGGAGTGAGCAGTTCTTC.

The genes are TRBV13 and TRBJ1-2; the D is unclear. CDR3 length equals 14 residues. V was trimmed by 2 bases and J by 5 bases, leaving 12 bases between them. The V gene's germline CDR1 is PRHDT and CDR2 FYEKMQ (reference sequence). Here the CDR3 reads CASSLSLGRYGYTF. In nucleotides, the CDR3 is TGTGCCAGCAGCTTATCCTTAGGGCGTTATGGCTACACCTTC.

This clonotype appeared a few times. The chain combines TRBV20-1 with TRBJ2-7, with D perhaps TRBD2 (5 bases). Between the trimmed V and J ends, which lost 5 bases and 4 bases, there was a span of 15 bases. This CDR3 is built from 13 residues. CDR1 is DFQATT, CDR2 SNEGSKA, per germline (reference sequence). CDR3 in DNA: TGCAGTGCTCCGCCATCCGGGGAGTACGAGCAGTACTTC. Translated: CSAPPSGEYEQYF.

This clonotype was detected only a few times. The chain joins TRBV24-1 to TRBJ2-5; 11 nucleotides agree with TRBD1. Germline values: CDR1 KGHDR, CDR2 SFDVKD. This CDR3 contains 19 residues. The trim removed 0 bases at V and 1 base at J, leaving 9 bases unmatched. This CDR3 is CATSDLLVAGTGGQETQYF. CDR3 in DNA: TGTGCCACCAGTGATTTGTTGGTTGCCGGGACAGGGGGCCAAGAGACCCAGTACTTC.

This clonotype was seen more than once but under ten times. V usage is TRBV19 and J usage is TRBJ2-6; TRBD1 is a possible D gene (6 bases). The V gene lost 5 bases and the J gene lost 2 bases, with 7 bases spanning the gap. CDR3 length equals 14 residues. Germline-derived CDR1 and CDR2 are LNHDA and SQIVND (reference sequence). In DNA, the CDR3 is TGTGCCAGTAGTGCAGGGGCTGGGGCCAACGTCCTGACTTTC. This translates into CASSAGAGANVLTF.

The chain carries TRBV9 and TRBJ1-2; D gene ambiguous. Trimming shortened V by 3 bases and J by 4 bases, and 13 bases separated the two germline ends. Germline values: CDR1 SGDLS, CDR2 YYNGEE. This CDR3 spans 14 amino acids. The CDR3 coding sequence is TGTGCCAGCAGCGAGACCGGGATGACCTATGGCTACACCTTC. Its translation: CASSETGMTYGYTF.

This clonotype was found many times. The rearrangement joins TRBV20-1 to TRBJ1-1, with unresolved D. V lost 3 bases and J lost 7, with 18 bases in between. Germline-derived CDR1 and CDR2 are DFQATT and SNEGSKA (reference sequence). The CDR3 loop spans 14 amino acids. The CDR3 spells CSASSFGPTVEAFF. For the CDR3, the DNA is TGCAGTGCTAGTTCCTTTGGCCCGACGGTTGAAGCTTTCTTT.

This clonotype was seen only a few times. The chain recombines TRBV4-2 with TRBJ1-6, with TRBD1 identical over 10 bases. The germline gives CDR1 LGHNA, CDR2 YNFKEQ. The V gene end was trimmed by 4 bases and the J gene end by 7 bases; junction bases not matched to a gene: 4. The CDR3 runs 15 residues. The CDR3 spells CASSPTDRGNSPLHF. The CDR3, as DNA: TGTGCCAGCAGCCCCACGGACAGGGGGAATTCACCCCTCCACTTT.

This clonotype has only a few counts. The chain links TRBV12-3 or TRBV12-4 to TRBJ1-4, with D possibly matching TRBD1 (6 bases). Trimming took off 6 bases at V and 10 bases at J, with 18 bases between the two ends. CDR3 size: 14 residues. The CDR3, as DNA: TGTGCCAGCAGCGAGGGGGACAATGTAGCAAAACTGTTTTTT. This gives the protein CASSEGDNVAKLFF.

In its sample, this clonotype is medium-sized (0.01 to 0.1%). The rearrangement links TRBV7-9 to TRBJ2-1; 9 positions match TRBD2. CDR1 and CDR2 from the germline V gene are SEHNR and FQNEAQ (reference sequence). This CDR3 region has 15 residues. Trimming removed 3 bases from V and 7 bases from J; junction bases left unmatched: 7. The CDR3 DNA is TGTGCCAGCAGCTTCGTCGGACTAGCGCGGAATGAGCAGTTCTTC. Residues: CASSFVGLARNEQFF. The full variable domain, in which reference TRBV7-9 and TRBJ2-1 provide the parts outside the CDR3, is DTGVSQNPRHKITKRGQNVTFRCDPISEHNRLYWYRQTLGQGPEFLTYFQNEAQLEKSRLLSDRFSAERPKGSFSTLEIQRTEQGDSAMYLCASSFVGLARNEQFFGPGTRLTVL.

This clonotype was recorded a few times. The rearrangement uses TRBV20-1 and TRBJ1-1; D is uncertain. The V end lost 5 bases, the J end lost 0 bases, and 10 bases lay between the germline ends. CDR3 length: 13 amino acids. Germline-derived CDR1 and CDR2 are DFQATT and SNEGSKA (reference sequence). CDR3 sequence (DNA): TGCAGTGCTGATGCTCAGATGAACACTGAAGCTTTCTTT. Protein sequence: CSADAQMNTEAFF.

This clonotype was counted many times. V gene TRBV5-1 combines with J gene TRBJ2-1; TRBD1 aligns across 7 bases. Germline CDR1 reads SGHRS; CDR2 reads YFSETQ. The CDR3 runs 16 residues. V shed 0 bases, J shed 10 bases, and the junction held 13 bases outside the gene matches. CDR3 DNA sequence: TGCGCCAGCAGCTTGGCCCCCGTTAACGACAGGGAAGAGCAGTTCTTC. Protein product: CASSLAPVNDREEQFF.

This clonotype was detected ten times or more. The genes are TRBV18 and TRBJ2-6; the match to TRBD1 covers 9 bases. CDR1 KGHSH and CDR2 LQKENI come from the germline V gene. The trim removed 4 bases at V and 0 bases at J, leaving 7 bases unmatched. This CDR3 has 18 residues. This chain's CDR3 is CASSLKTGGSSGANVLTF. The CDR3, as DNA: TGTGCCAGCTCACTTAAGACAGGGGGAAGCTCTGGGGCCAACGTCCTGACTTTC. The whole variable domain, remainder taken from reference TRBV18 and TRBJ2-6, is NAGVMQNPRHLVRRRGQEARLRCSPMKGHSHVYWYRQLPEEGLKFMVYLQKENIIDESGMPKERFSAEFPKEGPSILRIQQVVRGDSAAYFCASSLKTGGSSGANVLTFGAGSRLTVL.

The chain employs TRBV10-3 and TRBJ2-3, with TRBD1 matching over 11 bases. The junction had 8 bases not matched to a gene; V was cut back by 5 bases and J by 4 bases. Germline V lookup: CDR1 ENHRY, CDR2 SYGVKD. The CDR3 totals 16 residues. Written as DNA, the CDR3 is TGTGCCATCAGTCGCCGGACAGGGGGCGCAGCAGATACGCAGTATTTT. It encodes CAISRRTGGAADTQYF.

Ten or more counts support this clonotype. The chain employs TRBV5-4 and TRBJ2-1, with 13 bases lining up with TRBD2. The CDR3 is made up of 14 amino acids. CDR1 SGHNT and CDR2 YYREEE come from the germline V gene (reference sequence). V lost 5 bases and J lost 5; bases outside the gene matches: 1. The DNA for the CDR3 is TGTGCCAGCAGTGGGACTAGCGGGAACAATGAGCAGTTCTTC. Its translation is CASSGTSGNNEQFF.

The gene calls are TRBV18 and TRBJ1-6, with 7 bases lining up with TRBD1. Germline V gene sequence: CDR1 KGHSH, CDR2 LQKENI. After removal of 4 bases from V and 9 bases from J, the junction contained 15 bases not matched to a gene. The CDR3 loop spans 17 amino acids. CDR3 residues: CASSQSLNRGSSSPLHF. DNA for the CDR3: TGTGCCAGCTCACAATCCTTAAACAGGGGTAGTAGTTCACCCCTCCACTTT.

This clonotype was found a few times. The rearrangement joins TRBV24-1 to TRBJ2-1; D possibly corresponds to TRBD2 (7 bases). The germline V and J ends were trimmed by 0 bases and 6 bases, with 29 bases remaining between them. There are 21 residues in the CDR3. Germline V gene data show CDR1 as KGHDR and CDR2 as SFDVKD. The DNA for the CDR3 is TGTGCCACCAGTGATTTGGGGACCGGGACACCACTAGCGTTAGGCTCCAATGAGCAGTTCTTC. It codes for CATSDLGTGTPLALGSNEQFF.